The clone carrying this TCR beta chain appeared many times. Its antigen is not identified. What was amplified from RNA transcripts were TCR beta CDR3 regions. The HTBI set primed first-round TCR CDR3 RT-PCR. TCRdb re-called the multiplex PCR reads through MiXCR, storing one row per CDR3 protein. In the table there are 600,000 to 900,000 distinct CDR3 sequences, roughly 15% of which are singletons. These data come from a study of T cells in Graves' hyperthyroidism and ophthalmopathy. Study-level findings and limits: Blood also held most thyroid clonotypes expanded beyond 0.001.

The clonotype was recovered from a man between 18 and 35 years old with Graves' hyperthyroidism. Specimen: blood.

The DNA for the CDR3 is TGTGCCAGCAGTCCAACCTCTAGCGGGAGCTACGAGCAGTACTTC. Protein: CASSPTSSGSYEQYF. V gene TRBV7-6 combines with J gene TRBJ2-7; TRBD2 matches at 10 bases. The V gene's germline CDR1 is SGHVS and CDR2 FNYEAQ. The CDR3 covers 15 residues. Trimming cost V 6 bases and J 3 bases; bases outside gene matches: 8. Based on the CDR3 plus reference TRBV7-6 and TRBJ2-7, the full variable domain is GAGVSQSPRYKVTKRGQDVALRCDPISGHVSLYWYRQALGQGPEFLTYFNYEAQQDKSGLPNDRFSAERPEGSISTLTIQRTEQRDSAMYRCASSPTSSGSYEQYFGPGTRLTVT.